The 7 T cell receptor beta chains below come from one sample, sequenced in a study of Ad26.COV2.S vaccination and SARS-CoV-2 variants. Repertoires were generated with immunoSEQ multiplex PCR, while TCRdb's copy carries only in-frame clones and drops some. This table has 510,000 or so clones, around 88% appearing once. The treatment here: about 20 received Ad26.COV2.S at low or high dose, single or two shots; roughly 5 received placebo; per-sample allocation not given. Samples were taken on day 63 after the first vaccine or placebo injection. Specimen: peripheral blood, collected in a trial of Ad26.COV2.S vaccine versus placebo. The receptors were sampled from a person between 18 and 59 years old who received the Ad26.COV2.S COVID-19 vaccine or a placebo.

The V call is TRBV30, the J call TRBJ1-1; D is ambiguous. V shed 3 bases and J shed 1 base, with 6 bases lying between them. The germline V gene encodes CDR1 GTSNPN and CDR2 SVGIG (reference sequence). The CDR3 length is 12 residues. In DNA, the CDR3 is TGTGCCTGGAGACCGGCGAACACTGAAGCTTTCTTT. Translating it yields CAWRPANTEAFF.

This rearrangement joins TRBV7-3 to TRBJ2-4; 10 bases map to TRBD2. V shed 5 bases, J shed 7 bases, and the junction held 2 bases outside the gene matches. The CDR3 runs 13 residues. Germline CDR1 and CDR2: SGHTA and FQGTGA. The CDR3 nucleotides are TGTGCCAGCAGCGTGGGACTAGCGAACATTCAGTACTTC. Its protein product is CASSVGLANIQYF. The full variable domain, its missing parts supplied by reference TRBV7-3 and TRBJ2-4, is GAGVSQTPSNKVTEKGKYVELRCDPISGHTALYWYRQSLGQGPEFLIYFQGTGAADDSGLPNDRFFAVRPEGSVSTLKIQRTERGDSAVYLCASSVGLANIQYFGAGTRLSVL.

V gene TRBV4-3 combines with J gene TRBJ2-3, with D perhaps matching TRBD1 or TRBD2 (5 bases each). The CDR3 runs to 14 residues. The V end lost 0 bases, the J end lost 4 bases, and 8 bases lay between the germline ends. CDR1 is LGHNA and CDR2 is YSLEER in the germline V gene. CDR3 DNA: TGCGCCAGCAGCCAAGATGGGGGACCAGATACGCAGTATTTT. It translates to CASSQDGGPDTQYF.

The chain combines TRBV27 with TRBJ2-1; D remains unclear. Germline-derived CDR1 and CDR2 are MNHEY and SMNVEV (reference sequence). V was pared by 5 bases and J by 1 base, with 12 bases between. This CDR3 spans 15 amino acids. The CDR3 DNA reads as TGTGCCAGCAGTCTCGTGGGATTGTCCTACAATGAGCAGTTCTTC. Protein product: CASSLVGLSYNEQFF.

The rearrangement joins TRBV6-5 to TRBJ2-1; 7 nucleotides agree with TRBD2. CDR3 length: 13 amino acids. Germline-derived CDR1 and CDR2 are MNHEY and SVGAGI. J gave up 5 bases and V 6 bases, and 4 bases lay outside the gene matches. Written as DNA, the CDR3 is TGTGCCAGCAGACCCGGGACTAACAATGAGCAGTTCTTC. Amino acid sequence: CASRPGTNNEQFF.

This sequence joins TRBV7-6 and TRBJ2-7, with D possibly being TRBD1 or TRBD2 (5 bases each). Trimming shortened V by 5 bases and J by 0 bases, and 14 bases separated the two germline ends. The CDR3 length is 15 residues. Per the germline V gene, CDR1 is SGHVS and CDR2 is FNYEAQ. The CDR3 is CASSRGAASSYEQYF. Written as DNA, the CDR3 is TGTGCCAGCAGCCGAGGGGCAGCTAGCTCCTACGAGCAGTACTTC.

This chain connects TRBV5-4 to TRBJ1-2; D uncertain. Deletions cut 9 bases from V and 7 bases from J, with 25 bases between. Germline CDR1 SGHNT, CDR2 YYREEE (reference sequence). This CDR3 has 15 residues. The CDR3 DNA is TGTGCCACCCGTGTACGGGCAGGCTATCTTTCTGGCTACACCTTC. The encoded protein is CATRVRAGYLSGYTF.